These T cell receptor beta chains were read from a single sample in a study of blood T cell repertoires in COVID-19. Sequencing used immunoSEQ multiplex PCR; TCRdb keeps in-frame clones, though not all of them. Of around 700,000 clones listed, 70% to 90% are singletons. Material for sequencing was peripheral blood. All receptors come from a woman aged 18 to 35 with acute or convalescent COVID-19. Both conserved end residues are part of each CDR3. Each record gives: D gene, CDR3 length, V gene, J gene, clone size, CDR3 DNA, CDR3 protein. A D gene is named only where the DNA matches it firmly. Some rows have no size entry. The others give once, few or many, or a class for an expanded clone.

TRBD1	16	TRBV14	TRBJ1-2	NA	TGTGCCAGCAGCCTTTGGCGAGTACAGGGGGCGGATGGCTACACCTTC	CASSLWRVQGADGYTF
NA	14	TRBV30	TRBJ1-5	NA	TGTGCCTGGAGTAGTGGGGAGAGCAATCAGCCCCAGCATTTT	CAWSSGESNQPQHF
TRBD1	11	TRBV19	TRBJ1-2	NA	TGTGCCAGTAGTCTGGGGACAGGTTATACCTTC	CASSLGTGYTF
NA	15	TRBV25-1	TRBJ2-7	NA	TGTGCCAGCAGTGAGCGTTCGGGGGTCGGGTACGAGCAGTACTTC	CASSERSGVGYEQYF
TRBD1	14	TRBV19	TRBJ1-2	NA	TGTGCCAGTACCAGGGACAGGGGAGGGGATGGCTACACCTTC	CASTRDRGGDGYTF
NA	14	TRBV27	TRBJ2-6	NA	TGTGCCAGCACGCCAGATACTGGGGCCAACGTCCTGACTTTC	CASTPDTGANVLTF
TRBD1	13	TRBV5-4	TRBJ1-1	few	TGTGCCAGCAGCTTGGGACAGGGCCTTGAAGCTTTCTTT	CASSLGQGLEAFF
NA	17	TRBV5-1	TRBJ2-2	NA	TGCGCCAGCAGGTTTCCGCTCGGGGGGCTCTACACCGGGGAGCTGTTTTTT	CASRFPLGGLYTGELFF
TRBD1	12	TRBV9	TRBJ1-1	NA	TGTGCCAGCAGCGTCGACAGGGGTGAAGCTTTCTTT	CASSVDRGEAFF
NA	17	TRBV7-8	TRBJ1-5	NA	TGTGCCAGCAGCCACCTTTCTCATCGGGACATTGGTCAGCCCCAGCATTTT	CASSHLSHRDIGQPQHF
NA	13	TRBV9	TRBJ1-1	few	TGTGCCAGCAGCGTAGCAGGGAACACTGAAGCTTTCTTT	CASSVAGNTEAFF
TRBD2	17	TRBV7-8	TRBJ2-1	NA	TGTGCCAGCAGCTTATGGCCTAGCGGGGGGTCTTACAATGAGCAGTTCTTC	CASSLWPSGGSYNEQFF
NA	14	TRBV9	TRBJ1-6	NA	TGTGCCAGCGGAGGGCAGGGAACCAATTCACCCCTCCACTTT	CASGGQGTNSPLHF
TRBD1	17	TRBV6-6	TRBJ1-1	few	TGTGCCAGCAGTCCCAGGAGGACAGGGGGCCAGAACACTGAAGCTTTCTTT	CASSPRRTGGQNTEAFF
TRBD2	14	TRBV7-9	TRBJ2-7	NA	TGTGCCAGCAGCCCTGGACTAGTTTCCCACGAGCAGTACTTC	CASSPGLVSHEQYF
NA	16	TRBV6-5	TRBJ2-7	once	TGTGCCAGCAGTTACCACATTGGGGGGGGGCGCTACGAGCAGTACTTC	CASSYHIGGGRYEQYF
NA	17	TRBV4-1	TRBJ2-1	NA	TGCGCCAGCAGCCAAGTGTGGTTTCTGGACAATCCGGCTGAGCAGTTCTTC	CASSQVWFLDNPAEQFF
NA	13	TRBV5-8	TRBJ2-7	NA	TGTGCCAGCAGCTTGAGCTTCTCCTACGAGCAGTACTTC	CASSLSFSYEQYF
TRBD1	15	TRBV6-5	TRBJ1-1	NA	TGTGCCAGCAGTTCCCGAGGAGGGGGCCACACTGAAGCTTTCTTT	CASSSRGGGHTEAFF
TRBD1	13	TRBV7-9	TRBJ1-2	few	TGTGCCAGCACCGTGGGACAGAACTATGGCTACACCTTC	CASTVGQNYGYTF
TRBD1	14	TRBV6-2/TRBV6-3	TRBJ1-1	few	TGTGCCAGCAGCCACAGGGGAAGGAACACTGAAGCTTTCTTT	CASSHRGRNTEAFF
NA	15	TRBV3-1/TRBV3-2	TRBJ2-6	once	TGTGCCAGCAGTTACACAGGGACTGGGGCCAACGTCCTGACTTTC	CASSYTGTGANVLTF
NA	14	TRBV2	TRBJ1-1	NA	TGTGCCAGCAGTGTCACGGAGATGAACACTGAAGCTTTCTTT	CASSVTEMNTEAFF
NA	13	TRBV3-1/TRBV3-2	TRBJ1-1	NA	TGTGCCAGCAGCCACCCCCTTGTACAGAAAGCTTTCTTT	CASSHPLVQKAFF
NA	14	TRBV12-5	TRBJ1-5	NA	TGTGCTAGTGCCGCAGGGTTTGAAGACCAGCCCCAGCATTTT	CASAAGFEDQPQHF
NA	15	TRBV3-1/TRBV3-2	TRBJ2-2	NA	TGTGCCAGCAGCCAAGAGGGCAGAAACACCGGGGAGCTGTTTTTT	CASSQEGRNTGELFF